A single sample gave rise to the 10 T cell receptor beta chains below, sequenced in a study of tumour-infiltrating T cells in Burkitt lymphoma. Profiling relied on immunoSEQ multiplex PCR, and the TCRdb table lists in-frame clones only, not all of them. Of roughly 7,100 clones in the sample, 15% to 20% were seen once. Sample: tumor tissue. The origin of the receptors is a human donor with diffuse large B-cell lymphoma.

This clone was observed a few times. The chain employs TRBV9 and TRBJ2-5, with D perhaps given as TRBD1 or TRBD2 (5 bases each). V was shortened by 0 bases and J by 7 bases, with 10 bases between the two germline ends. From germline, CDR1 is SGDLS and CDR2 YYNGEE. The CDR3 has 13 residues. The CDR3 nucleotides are TGTGCCAGCAGCGTAGGTGGGGCGGGGACCCAGTACTTC. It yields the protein CASSVGGAGTQYF.

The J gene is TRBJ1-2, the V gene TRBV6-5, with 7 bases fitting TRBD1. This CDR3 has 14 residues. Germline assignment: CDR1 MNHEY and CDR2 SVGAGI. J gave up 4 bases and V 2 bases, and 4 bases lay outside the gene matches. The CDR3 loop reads CASSYGRQGYGYTF. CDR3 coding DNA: TGTGCCAGCAGTTACGGCCGACAGGGCTATGGCTACACCTTC.

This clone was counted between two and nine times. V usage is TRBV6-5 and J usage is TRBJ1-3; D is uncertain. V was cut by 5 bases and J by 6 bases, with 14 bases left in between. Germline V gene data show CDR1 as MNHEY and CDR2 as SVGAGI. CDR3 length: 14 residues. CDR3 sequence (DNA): TGTGCCAGCAGTGCGCTGACCCCAGAAAACACCATATATTTT. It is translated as CASSALTPENTIYF.

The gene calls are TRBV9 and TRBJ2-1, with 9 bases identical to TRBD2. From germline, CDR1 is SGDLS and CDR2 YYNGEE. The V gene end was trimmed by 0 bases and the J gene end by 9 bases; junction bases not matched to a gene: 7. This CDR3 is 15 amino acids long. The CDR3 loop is CASSVGGRAVGEQFF. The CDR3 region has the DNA TGTGCCAGCAGCGTAGGCGGGAGGGCCGTCGGTGAGCAGTTCTTC.

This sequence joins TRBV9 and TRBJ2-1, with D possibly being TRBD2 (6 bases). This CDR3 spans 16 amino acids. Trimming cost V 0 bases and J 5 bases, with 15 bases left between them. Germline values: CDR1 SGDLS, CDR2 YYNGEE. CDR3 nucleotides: TGTGCCAGCAGCGTAGAGGGCCGAGCTAGCGACAATGAGCAGTTCTTC. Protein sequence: CASSVEGRASDNEQFF.

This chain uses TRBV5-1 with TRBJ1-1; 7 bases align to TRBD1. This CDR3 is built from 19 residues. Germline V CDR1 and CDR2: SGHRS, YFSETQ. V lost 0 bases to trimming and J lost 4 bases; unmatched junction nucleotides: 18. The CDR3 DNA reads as TGCGCCAGCAGCTTGGCCGGGGTTTTGGTGACAGGGTCGGGCACTGAAGCTTTCTTT. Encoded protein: CASSLAGVLVTGSGTEAFF.

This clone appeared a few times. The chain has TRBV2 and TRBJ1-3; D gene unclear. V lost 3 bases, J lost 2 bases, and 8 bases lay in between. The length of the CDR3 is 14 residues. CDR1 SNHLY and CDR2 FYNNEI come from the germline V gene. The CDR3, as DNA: TGTGCCAGCAGTGAGTCTGGGCCTGGAAACACCATATATTTT. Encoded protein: CASSESGPGNTIYF. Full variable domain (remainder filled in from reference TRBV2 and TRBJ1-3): EPEVTQTPSHQVTQMGQEVILRCVPISNHLYFYWYRQILGQKVEFLVSFYNNEISEKSEIFDDQFSVERPDGSNFTLKIRSTKLEDSAMYFCASSESGPGNTIYFGEGSWLTVV.

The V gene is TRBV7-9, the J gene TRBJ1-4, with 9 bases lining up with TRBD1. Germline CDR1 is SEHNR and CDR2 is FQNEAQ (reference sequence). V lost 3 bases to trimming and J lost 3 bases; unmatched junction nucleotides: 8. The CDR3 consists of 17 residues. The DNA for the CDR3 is TGTGCCAGCAGCTTGGGTCCCGGACAGGGGTCTAATGAAAAACTGTTTTTT. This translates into CASSLGPGQGSNEKLFF.

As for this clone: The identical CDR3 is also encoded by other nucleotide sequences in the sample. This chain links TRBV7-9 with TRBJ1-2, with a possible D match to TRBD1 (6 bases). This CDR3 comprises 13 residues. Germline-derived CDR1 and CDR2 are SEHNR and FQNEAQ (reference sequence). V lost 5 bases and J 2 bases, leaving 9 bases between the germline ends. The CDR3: CASSPDRNYGYTF. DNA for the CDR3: TGTGCCAGCAGCCCGGACAGAAACTATGGCTACACCTTC.

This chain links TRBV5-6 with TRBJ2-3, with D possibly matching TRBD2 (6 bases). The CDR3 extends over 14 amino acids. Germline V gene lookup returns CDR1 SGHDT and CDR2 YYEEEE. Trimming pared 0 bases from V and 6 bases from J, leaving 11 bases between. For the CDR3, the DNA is TGTGCCAGCAGCTTGGATCCGGAGGGGGATACGCAGTATTTT. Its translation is CASSLDPEGDTQYF.